This T cell receptor beta chain was identified during a study of blood T cell repertoires in COVID-19. Turning to the study itself: Some COVID-19 samples were acute and others convalescent; all came from the United States, Italy and Spain. PBMCs, B-cell-depleted T cells, or T cells were the source of the cDNA or gDNA that made up the material.

In the source study's methods: Estimation of nucleated cell counts was performed using reference gene primer amplification. Only in-frame clones appear in the TCRdb table, and some are missing; sequencing was by immunoSEQ multiplex PCR. V and J calls and clone size are given by that table; D and trimming were obtained from the DNA. The sample shows over 600,000 clones, more than 80% of them seen only once. The CDR3 totals 15 residues. Germline V CDR1 and CDR2: SGHRS, YFSETQ. Germline trimming cut 3 bases from V and 5 bases from J; bases unmatched to any gene: 10. The specimen was peripheral blood. This sequence joins TRBV5-1 and TRBJ2-7; 8 positions match TRBD1. This receptor was taken from a young woman with acute or convalescent COVID-19. CDR3 in amino acids: CASSSFGQGGDEQYF. The CDR3 DNA sequence: TGCGCCAGCAGCTCATTCGGACAGGGAGGTGACGAGCAGTACTTC.